Presented here are 12 T cell receptor beta chains from one specimen sequenced in a study of CD8 T cells in Susac syndrome. With random hexamers, reverse transcription was performed on roughly 0.45 to 1 ug of RNA. TCRdb reanalysed the immunoSEQ multiplex PCR reads using MiXCR and keeps one entry per CDR3 protein. The sample has about 69,000 distinct CDR3 sequences, approximately 95% seen once. The sample consisted of CD8+ T cells from PBMCs. The origin of the receptors is a human donor in good health.

In this sample, this clonotype turned up a few times. This chain joins TRBV5-1 and TRBJ2-2; D ambiguous. V was cut by 1 base and J by 6 bases, with 4 bases left in between. The CDR3 spans 12 residues. Germline CDR1 SGHRS, CDR2 YFSETQ. This chain's CDR3 is CASSLTAGELFF. The CDR3 DNA is TGCGCCAGCAGCTTGACAGCCGGGGAGCTGTTTTTT.

The gene calls are TRBV7-9 and TRBJ2-1, with D perhaps matching TRBD1 or TRBD2 (5 bases each). Trimming shortened V by 1 base and J by 8 bases, and 12 bases separated the two germline ends. The CDR3 contains 14 residues. Per germline, CDR1 SEHNR and CDR2 FQNEAQ (reference sequence). The CDR3: CASSLVTLGDEQFF. As DNA, the CDR3 is TGTGCCAGCAGCTTAGTTACTTTGGGGGATGAGCAGTTCTTC.

The CDR3 nucleotides are TGTGCCAGCAGCCGGGGGGACTATGGCTACACCTTC. Translated, it gives CASSRGDYGYTF. The chain employs TRBV5-4 and TRBJ1-2, with a tentative D call TRBD1 (5 bases). Germline-derived CDR1 and CDR2 are SGHNT and YYREEE (reference sequence). Trimming shortened V by 4 bases and J by 3 bases, and 7 bases separated the two germline ends. The CDR3 extends over 12 amino acids. The whole variable domain, filled in from reference TRBV5-4 and TRBJ1-2, reads ETGVTQSPTHLIKTRGQQVTLRCSSQSGHNTVSWYQQALGQGPQFIFQYYREEENGRGNFPPRFSGLQFPNYSSELNVNALELDDSALYLCASSRGDYGYTFGSGTRLTVV.

This clonotype was seen only once. The chain couples TRBV28 to TRBJ1-1, with 11 bases identical to TRBD1. The trim removed 7 bases at V and 4 bases at J, leaving 17 bases unmatched. CDR3 size: 18 residues. Germline V CDR1 and CDR2: MDHEN, SYDVKM. The DNA of the CDR3 is TGTGCCAGCACACCGAAACCCTGGACAGGGGGCGCGGGCACTGAAGCTTTCTTT. Translated: CASTPKPWTGGAGTEAFF.

The rearrangement uses TRBV10-3 and TRBJ2-6, with D perhaps given as TRBD1 or TRBD2 (5 bases each). Trimming shortened V by 7 bases and J by 0 bases, and 10 bases separated the two germline ends. Per the germline V gene, CDR1 is ENHRY and CDR2 is SYGVKD. There are 15 residues in the CDR3. The CDR3 bases are TGTGCCATCACCAATGGGGGCTCTGGGGCCAACGTCCTGACTTTC. Its protein is CAITNGGSGANVLTF.

This sequence joins TRBV12-3 or TRBV12-4 and TRBJ1-6; D might be TRBD1 (6 bases). The CDR3 length is 14 residues. Trimming pared 5 bases from V and 10 bases from J, leaving 15 bases between. The CDR3 loop is CASSPPAGDSPLHF. In DNA form, the CDR3 reads TGTGCCAGCAGTCCGCCGGCAGGGGACTCACCCCTCCACTTT.

V and J are TRBV9 and TRBJ2-2; 7 bases are a match to TRBD1. Germline trimming cut 0 bases from V and 7 bases from J; bases unmatched to any gene: 12. The CDR3 runs to 17 residues. Germline V gene sequence: CDR1 SGDLS, CDR2 YYNGEE. CDR3 DNA sequence: TGTGCCAGCAGCGTAGACCCAGGGACAGCCCAAAACGGGGAGCTGTTTTTT. It codes for CASSVDPGTAQNGELFF.

This chain joins TRBV7-9 and TRBJ2-7; TRBD2 matches at 12 bases. Unmatched junction bases numbered 9, after V lost 1 base and J lost 5 bases. CDR1 is SEHNR, CDR2 FQNEAQ, per germline (reference sequence). The CDR3 sequence is 17 residues long. The DNA for the CDR3 is TGTGCCAGCAGCTTAGGCCCCCTACTAGCGGGGGGCCACGAGCAGTACTTC. It yields the protein CASSLGPLLAGGHEQYF.

The rearrangement links TRBV5-1 to TRBJ2-5; 9 bases map to TRBD2. V gave up 2 bases and J gave up 4 bases; unmatched junction bases: 6. The CDR3 runs to 15 residues. From germline, CDR1 is SGHRS and CDR2 YFSETQ. This chain's CDR3 is CASSFLSSGGETQYF. The CDR3 DNA reads TGCGCCAGCAGCTTCTTGAGTAGCGGGGGAGAGACCCAGTACTTC.

V gene TRBV30 combines with J gene TRBJ2-5; the D is unclear. This CDR3 region has 13 residues. Trimming took off 0 bases at V and 4 bases at J, with 9 bases between the two ends. The V gene's germline CDR1 is GTSNPN and CDR2 SVGIG (reference sequence). The CDR3 region has the DNA TGTGCCTGGAGTGTACTCAGGACAGAGACCCAGTACTTC. This translates into CAWSVLRTETQYF. Filled out from reference TRBV30 and TRBJ2-5, the complete variable domain reads SQTIHQWPATLVQPVGSPLSLECTVEGTSNPNLYWYRQAAGRGLQLLFYSVGIGQISSEVPQNLSASRPQDRQFILSSKKLLLSDSGFYLCAWSVLRTETQYFGPGTRLLVL.

The CDR3 region is CASSQEEGGNQPQHF. The CDR3 nucleotides are TGTGCCAGCAGCCAAGAAGAGGGAGGAAATCAGCCCCAGCATTTT. This chain connects TRBV4-2 to TRBJ1-5; no definite D call. V gave up 0 bases and J gave up 4 bases, with 10 bases separating them. The CDR3 has 15 residues. Germline-derived CDR1 and CDR2 are LGHNA and YNFKEQ.

The chain has TRBV4-1 and TRBJ2-7; unclear D gene. V shed 1 base and J shed 2 bases, with 9 bases lying between them. This CDR3 is built from 14 residues. Germline CDR1 and CDR2: MGHRA and YSYEKL. The CDR3 sequence: CASSQVISTYEQYF. For the CDR3, the DNA is TGCGCCAGCAGCCAAGTAATCTCAACCTACGAGCAGTACTTC.